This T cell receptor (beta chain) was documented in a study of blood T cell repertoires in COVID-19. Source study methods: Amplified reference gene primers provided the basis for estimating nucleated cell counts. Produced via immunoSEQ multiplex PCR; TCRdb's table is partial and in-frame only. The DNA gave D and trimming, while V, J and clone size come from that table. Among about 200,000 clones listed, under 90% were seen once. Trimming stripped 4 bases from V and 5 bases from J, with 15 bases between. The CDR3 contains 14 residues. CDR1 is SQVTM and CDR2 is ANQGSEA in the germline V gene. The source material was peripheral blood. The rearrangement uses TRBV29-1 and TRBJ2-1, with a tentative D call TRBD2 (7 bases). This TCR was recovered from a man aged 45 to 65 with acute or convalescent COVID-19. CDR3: CSVVGGGAHNEQFF. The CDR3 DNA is TGCAGCGTTGTAGGAGGGGGGGCCCACAATGAGCAGTTCTTC.